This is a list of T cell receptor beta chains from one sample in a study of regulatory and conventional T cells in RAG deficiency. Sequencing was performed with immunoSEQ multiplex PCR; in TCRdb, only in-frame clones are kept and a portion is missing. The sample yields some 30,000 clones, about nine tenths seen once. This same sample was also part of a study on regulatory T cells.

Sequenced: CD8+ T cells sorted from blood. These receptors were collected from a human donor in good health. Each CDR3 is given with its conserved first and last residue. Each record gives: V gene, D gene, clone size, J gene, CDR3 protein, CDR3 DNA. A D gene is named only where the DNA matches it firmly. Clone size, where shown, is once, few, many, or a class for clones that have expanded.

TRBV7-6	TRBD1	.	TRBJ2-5	CASSGELRDRKETQYF	TGTGCCAGCAGCGGGGAACTCCGGGACAGGAAAGAGACCCAGTACTTC
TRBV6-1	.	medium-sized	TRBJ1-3	CASSEEMATGNTIYF	TGTGCCAGCAGTGAAGAGATGGCGACTGGAAACACCATATATTTT
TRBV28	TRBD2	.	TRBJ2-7	CASSYRDYSYEQYF	TGTGCCAGCAGTTACCGGGACTATTCCTACGAGCAGTACTTC
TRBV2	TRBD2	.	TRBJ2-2	CASSAYATSANTGELFF	TGTGCCAGCAGTGCCTACGCGACTAGCGCGAACACCGGGGAGCTGTTTTTT
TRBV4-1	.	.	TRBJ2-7	CASSLTRDYEQYF	TGCGCCAGCAGCCTAACTAGGGACTACGAGCAGTACTTC
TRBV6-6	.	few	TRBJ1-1	CASSDGQNTEAFF	TGTGCCAGCAGTGACGGACAGAACACTGAAGCTTTCTTT
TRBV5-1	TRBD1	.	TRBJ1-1	CASSLGQAMNTEAFF	TGCGCCAGCAGCTTAGGACAGGCTATGAACACTGAAGCTTTCTTT
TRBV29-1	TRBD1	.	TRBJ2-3	CSVQGAEYDFSTDTQYF	TGCAGCGTACAGGGGGCCGAATACGATTTTAGCACAGATACGCAGTATTTT
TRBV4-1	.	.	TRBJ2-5	CASSQEGYPETQYF	TGCGCCAGCAGCCAAGAAGGCTACCCAGAGACCCAGTACTTC
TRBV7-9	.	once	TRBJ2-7	CASSFLGDALPYEQYF	TGTGCCAGCAGCTTCCTTGGGGACGCTCTGCCCTACGAGCAGTACTTC
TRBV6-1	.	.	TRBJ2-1	CASRDSRFLGFF	TGTGCCAGCAGAGATAGCCGGTTCCTCGGGTTCTTC
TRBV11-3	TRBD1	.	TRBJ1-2	CASSLGEGADYGYTF	TGTGCCAGCAGCTTGGGTGAGGGGGCCGACTATGGCTACACCTTC
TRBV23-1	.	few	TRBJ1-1	CASSHFGLTEAFF	TGCGCCAGCAGCCATTTCGGGCTCACTGAAGCTTTCTTT
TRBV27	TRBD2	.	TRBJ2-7	CASSSLAGGYEQYF	TGTGCCAGCAGTTCACTAGCGGGAGGCTACGAGCAGTACTTC
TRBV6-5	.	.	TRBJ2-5	CASRPDRGLGETQYF	TGTGCCAGCAGACCTGACAGGGGACTAGGGGAGACCCAGTACTTC
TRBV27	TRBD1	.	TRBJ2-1	CASSNRDRGHNEQFF	TGTGCCAGCAGTAACCGGGACAGGGGCCACAATGAGCAGTTCTTC
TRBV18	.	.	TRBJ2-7	CASSPPSTYEQYF	TGTGCCAGCTCACCACCCTCTACCTACGAGCAGTACTTC
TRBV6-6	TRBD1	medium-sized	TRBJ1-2	CASTIGQEANYGYTF	TGTGCCAGCACCATAGGACAGGAAGCTAACTATGGCTACACCTTC
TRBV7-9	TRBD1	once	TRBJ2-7	CASSPPGQGYEQYF	TGTGCCAGCAGCCCGCCCGGACAGGGATACGAGCAGTACTTC
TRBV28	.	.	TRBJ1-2	CASSPRGVYGYTF	TGTGCCAGCAGTCCAAGAGGGGTCTATGGCTACACCTTC
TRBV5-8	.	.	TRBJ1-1	CASSLVPLPYTEAFF	TGTGCCAGCAGCTTGGTCCCTCTCCCGTACACTGAAGCTTTCTTT
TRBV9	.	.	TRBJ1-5	CASSQETAGQPQHF	TGTGCCAGCAGCCAGGAGACGGCAGGGCAGCCCCAGCATTTT
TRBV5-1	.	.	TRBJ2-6	CASREGSGANVLTF	TGCGCCAGCAGAGAGGGGTCTGGGGCCAACGTCCTGACTTTC
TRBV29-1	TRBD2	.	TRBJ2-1	CSVLVAGASQAGQFF	TGCAGCGTTTTGGTAGCGGGGGCCTCTCAAGCTGGGCAGTTCTTC
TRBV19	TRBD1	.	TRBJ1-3	CASTTGAGNTIYF	TGTGCCAGTACCACAGGGGCTGGAAACACCATATATTTT
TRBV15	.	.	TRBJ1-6	CATSRDMGISNNSPLHF	TGTGCCACCAGCAGAGATATGGGAATCAGTAATAATTCACCCCTCCACTTT
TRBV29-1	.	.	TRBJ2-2	CSVGQGSANTGELFF	TGCAGCGTGGGGCAGGGATCCGCGAACACCGGGGAGCTGTTTTTT
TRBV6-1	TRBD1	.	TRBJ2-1	CASSVGDSYNEQFF	TGTGCCAGCAGTGTCGGGGACAGCTACAATGAGCAGTTCTTC